A single sample is the source of the 27 T cell receptor beta chains below, sequenced in a study of blood T cell repertoires in COVID-19. The assay was immunoSEQ multiplex PCR, and TCRdb's table has in-frame clones only and misses some. The repertoire holds about 190,000 clones, with about 83% as singletons. Sequencing was done on a sample of peripheral blood. All receptors derive from a man aged 45-60 years with active or convalescent COVID-19.

The chain has TRBV5-4 and TRBJ2-1; tentatively, D is TRBD1 (5 bases). This CDR3 region has 16 residues. The V gene's germline CDR1 is SGHNT and CDR2 YYREEE (reference sequence). Trimming pared 4 bases from V and 1 base from J, leaving 15 bases between. CDR3 residues: CASSRPRQTSYNEQFF. CDR3 coding DNA: TGTGCCAGCAGCCGCCCCCGACAGACATCCTACAATGAGCAGTTCTTC.

The chain has TRBV28 and TRBJ1-5; D might be TRBD1 (5 bases). This CDR3 spans 13 amino acids. Germline values: CDR1 MDHEN, CDR2 SYDVKM. V was clipped by 6 bases and J by 5 bases, with 11 bases between them. The CDR3 sequence: CASSRDSHQPQHF. CDR3 DNA sequence: TGTGCCAGCAGCCGTGACAGTCATCAGCCCCAGCATTTT.

The chain recombines TRBV19 with TRBJ1-6, with D perhaps TRBD1 (5 bases). CDR1 LNHDA and CDR2 SQIVND come from the germline V gene (reference sequence). This CDR3 has 15 residues. Trimming left V 5 bases short and J 5 bases short, with 13 bases between. CDR3 coding DNA: TGTGCCAGTAGTCTGCAGGGTGCAAATAATTCACCCCTCCACTTT. Translated: CASSLQGANNSPLHF.

The chain carries TRBV6-1 and TRBJ1-4; TRBD1 aligns across 7 bases. Germline loops: CDR1 MNHNS, CDR2 SASEGT. The CDR3 covers 15 residues. J was trimmed by 4 bases and V by 2 bases; bases with no gene match: 4. The CDR3 loop reads CASSEPTGFNEKLFF. In nucleotides, the CDR3 is TGTGCCAGCAGTGAACCGACAGGGTTTAATGAAAAACTGTTTTTT.

This clone has just a few counts. The chain carries TRBV5-1 and TRBJ1-1; D gene unclear. V lost 7 bases to trimming and J lost 1 base, with 8 bases between them. This CDR3 is 12 amino acids long. Germline CDR1 reads SGHRS; CDR2 reads YFSETQ. CDR3 residues: CASGRENTEAFF. The CDR3 coding sequence is TGCGCCAGCGGCCGGGAGAACACTGAAGCTTTCTTT.

This clone was found once. The chain uses TRBV4-1 and TRBJ2-5; the match to TRBD1 covers 10 bases. CDR1 and CDR2 from the germline V gene are MGHRA and YSYEKL. This CDR3 is built from 15 residues. The junction had 5 bases not matched to a gene; V was cut back by 4 bases and J by 3 bases. The CDR3: CASSRSGTGEETQYF. CDR3 nucleotides: TGCGCCAGCAGCCGGTCGGGGACAGGGGAAGAGACCCAGTACTTC.

The chain combines TRBV28 with TRBJ2-7, with D maybe TRBD2 (6 bases). Trimming cost V 7 bases and J 3 bases, with 16 bases left between them. The CDR3 consists of 14 residues. From germline, CDR1 is MDHEN and CDR2 SYDVKM. CDR3 region: CASIPGGGFYEQYF. CDR3 nucleotides: TGTGCCAGCATCCCCGGGGGAGGTTTCTACGAGCAGTACTTC. Full variable domain (missing parts from reference TRBV28 and TRBJ2-7): DVKVTQSSRYLVKRTGEKVFLECVQDMDHENMFWYRQDPGLGLRLIYFSYDVKMKEKGDIPEGYSVSREKKERFSLILESASTNQTSMYLCASIPGGGFYEQYFGPGTRLTVT.

On this clone: At one end, the junction sequence differs from germline, possibly due to a read error. This chain connects TRBV12-5 to TRBJ1-2; TRBD1 matches at 8 bases. The CDR3 loop spans 13 amino acids. Per the germline V gene, CDR1 is LGHNT and CDR2 is FRNRAP. The CDR3 loop is CASGLVLDRVYYF. DNA of the CDR3: TGTGCTAGTGGTTTGGTCCTGGACAGGGTTTACTACTTC.

The chain couples TRBV5-4 to TRBJ2-7, with a possible D match to TRBD2 (6 bases). The V end lost 0 bases, the J end lost 2 bases, and 15 bases lay between the germline ends. Germline V gene lookup returns CDR1 SGHNT and CDR2 YYREEE (reference sequence). The CDR3 is 16 amino acids. The CDR3, as DNA: TGTGCCAGCAGCTTGGAGAGGGACGCGGGACCCTACGAGCAGTACTTC. Translated, it gives CASSLERDAGPYEQYF.

The chain's CDR3 is CASSYAGTGAAEQYF. The CDR3 region has the DNA TGTGCCAGCAGTTACGCCGGGACAGGGGCCGCAGAGCAGTACTTC. The chain combines TRBV6-5 with TRBJ2-7; TRBD1 matches at 10 bases. CDR1 is MNHEY and CDR2 is SVGAGI in the germline V gene. V shed 2 bases and J 7 bases; nucleotides not matched to a gene: 8. The CDR3 extends over 15 amino acids.

The rearrangement links TRBV5-6 to TRBJ1-1; a possible D gene is TRBD1 (5 bases). Germline loops: CDR1 SGHDT, CDR2 YYEEEE. CDR3 length: 13 amino acids. V gave up 0 bases and J gave up 5 bases, with 8 bases separating them. The CDR3 here is CASSLVRGTEAFF. CDR3 in DNA: TGTGCCAGCAGCTTGGTAAGGGGAACTGAAGCTTTCTTT.

The V gene is TRBV19, the J gene TRBJ2-2; a possible D gene is TRBD1 (5 bases). Per germline, CDR1 LNHDA and CDR2 SQIVND (reference sequence). The CDR3 is 14 amino acids. V was clipped by 7 bases and J by 4 bases, with 13 bases between them. DNA for the CDR3: TGTGCCAGTAAAGACCAGGGTGCCACCGGGGAGCTGTTTTTT. This gives the protein CASKDQGATGELFF.

The DNA for the CDR3 is TGTGCCTGGAGAGAAGATCAACTAGGAGGGGGCTACACCTTC. It encodes CAWREDQLGGGYTF. The genes are TRBV30 and TRBJ1-2, with D uncertain. The germline V gene has CDR1 GTSNPN and CDR2 SVGIG (reference sequence). The CDR3 extends over 14 amino acids. V was trimmed by 3 bases and J by 8 bases, leaving 19 bases between them.

The chain is built from TRBV10-1 and TRBJ1-1, with D tentatively TRBD1 (5 bases). With 4 bases removed from V and 11 bases from J, the gap between germline ends came to 17 bases. The CDR3 totals 13 residues. Germline V lookup: CDR1 WNHNN, CDR2 SYGVQD (reference sequence). CDR3 nucleotides: TGCGCCAGCAGTGGGGCAGGGCAGGGTCAGGCTTTCTTT. This gives the protein CASSGAGQGQAFF.

This rearrangement joins TRBV4-1 to TRBJ2-5; D perhaps matches TRBD2 (5 bases). The CDR3 runs 15 residues. The V end lost 0 bases, the J end lost 9 bases, and 17 bases lay between the germline ends. CDR1 and CDR2 from the germline V gene are MGHRA and YSYEKL. This CDR3 reads CASSQDERVTVSQYF. In DNA, the CDR3 is TGCGCCAGCAGCCAAGACGAGAGGGTAACGGTGTCCCAGTACTTC.

This clone was detected only once. The J gene is TRBJ1-2, the V gene TRBV7-9, with D perhaps matching TRBD1 (5 bases). With 3 bases removed from V and 0 bases from J, the gap between germline ends came to 11 bases. The germline CDR1 and CDR2 sequences are SEHNR and FQNEAQ (reference sequence). The CDR3 length is 15 residues. CDR3 sequence reads: CASSLGQLTNYGYTF. CDR3 bases: TGTGCCAGCAGCTTGGGGCAGCTCACTAACTATGGCTACACCTTC.

This clone has just one count. V is TRBV6-1 and J is TRBJ2-3, with D tentatively TRBD1 (5 bases). Germline V gives CDR1 MNHNS, CDR2 SASEGT. V lost 1 base, J lost 1 base, and 9 bases lay in between. This CDR3 is built from 15 residues. The CDR3 region is CASSEEGVGTDTQYF. Here the CDR3 DNA reads TGTGCCAGCAGTGAAGAAGGGGTAGGCACAGATACGCAGTATTTT.

The table lists this clone with a count of one. V gene TRBV18 combines with J gene TRBJ1-2; 9 positions agree with TRBD1. The CDR3 runs to 15 residues. Germline CDR1 is KGHSH and CDR2 is LQKENI. V trimming: 3 bases; J trimming: 2 bases; junction bases outside the gene matches: 4. The CDR3 DNA follows: TGTGCCAGCTCACCCCAAGGGACAGGGAACTATGGCTACACCTTC. Translated: CASSPQGTGNYGYTF.

This clone appeared once. The chain has TRBV21-1 and TRBJ2-7; the tabulated D call, TRBD1, remains unverified against the DNA. TRBV21-1 is a known pseudogene. This CDR3 is 14 amino acids long. CDR3 sequence (DNA): TGTGCCAGCAGCAAACCCCCCCAGTCCTACGAGCAGTACTTC. Its translation is CASSKPPQSYEQYF.

The table lists this clone with a count of one. The chain employs TRBV7-9 and TRBJ1-5, with unresolved D. V gave up 5 bases and J gave up 2 bases, with 10 bases separating them. Germline V lookup: CDR1 SEHNR, CDR2 FQNEAQ (reference sequence). CDR3 length: 14 residues. This CDR3 is CASSSAEGNQPQHF. For the CDR3, the DNA is TGTGCCAGCAGCAGTGCAGAGGGCAATCAGCCCCAGCATTTT.

The V and J genes are TRBV2 and TRBJ1-4, with 8 nucleotides matching TRBD1. Trimming took 6 bases from V and 8 from J; bases not matched to a gene: 8. This CDR3 has 14 residues. CDR1 is SNHLY and CDR2 is FYNNEI in the germline V gene. The CDR3 region is CASRRQGWTEKLFF. The CDR3 DNA reads as TGTGCCAGCAGGAGACAGGGGTGGACCGAAAAACTGTTTTTT.

V usage is TRBV30 and J usage is TRBJ1-5, with 9 bases matching TRBD1. The V gene end was trimmed by 1 base and the J gene end by 4 bases; junction bases not matched to a gene: 5. The CDR3 is 15 residues long. Germline values: CDR1 GTSNPN, CDR2 SVGIG (reference sequence). This CDR3 is CAWSEPGQGNQPQHF. The CDR3 DNA follows: TGTGCCTGGAGTGAACCAGGACAGGGGAATCAGCCCCAGCATTTT.

This chain joins TRBV30 and TRBJ2-5, with TRBD2 identical over 10 bases. V shed 3 bases and J 4 bases; nucleotides not matched to a gene: 2. Per the germline V gene, CDR1 is GTSNPN and CDR2 is SVGIG (reference sequence). The CDR3 runs 13 residues. CDR3 nucleotides: TGTGCCTGGAGCCTAGCGGGAGTAGAGACCCAGTACTTC. Translation gives CAWSLAGVETQYF. Combining the CDR3 with reference TRBV30 and TRBJ2-5 gives the whole variable domain SQTIHQWPATLVQPVGSPLSLECTVEGTSNPNLYWYRQAAGRGLQLLFYSVGIGQISSEVPQNLSASRPQDRQFILSSKKLLLSDSGFYLCAWSLAGVETQYFGPGTRLLVL.

This chain joins TRBV2 and TRBJ2-7; 8 bases are a match to TRBD1. The CDR3 length is 14 residues. V lost 3 bases and J lost 0; bases outside the gene matches: 1. Looked up from germline, CDR1 is SNHLY and CDR2 is FYNNEI. The CDR3 spells CASSDDRGSYEQYF. CDR3 sequence (DNA): TGTGCCAGCAGTGACGACAGGGGCTCCTACGAGCAGTACTTC.

V and J are TRBV3-1 (or the pseudogene TRBV3-2) and TRBJ2-7; possibly TRBD1 for D (6 bases). The CDR3 length is 14 residues. Trimming cost V 4 bases and J 1 base, with 11 bases left between them. In germline, CDR1 is LGHDT, CDR2 YNNKEL (reference sequence). The CDR3 DNA reads as TGTGCCAGCAGCCCAGGGGTCTTTTCCTACGAGCAGTACTTC. As protein: CASSPGVFSYEQYF.

The chain uses TRBV6-5 and TRBJ2-5, with 8 bases identical to TRBD1. The germline CDR1 and CDR2 sequences are MNHEY and SVGAGI. The CDR3 extends over 13 amino acids. The trim removed 5 bases at V and 6 bases at J, leaving 5 bases unmatched. CDR3 DNA: TGTGCCAGCAGTCCCCAGGGGGCCAAGACCCAGTACTTC. Its protein is CASSPQGAKTQYF.

V usage is TRBV2 and J usage is TRBJ2-5, with D tentatively TRBD1 (6 bases). CDR3 length: 14 amino acids. Trimming shortened V by 8 bases and J by 3 bases, and 16 bases separated the two germline ends. CDR1 and CDR2 from the germline V gene are SNHLY and FYNNEI. CDR3 in amino acids: CASRQGGWEETQYF. CDR3 bases: TGTGCCAGCCGCCAAGGGGGATGGGAAGAGACCCAGTACTTC.